The source of this T cell receptor beta chain is a study of shared clonotypes between healthy human individuals (TCRdb year 2020). About the study as a whole: The cohort comprised a couple of women and a few men aged 18 to 49 years. For each donor, three plates each were used for CD4 naive and CD4 memory, two plates were used for CD8 naive, and one plate was used for CD8 memory. Blood TCR repertoires of about 5 healthy adults were deeply sequenced to estimate repertoire size and the extent of clonotype sharing between individuals. Libraries were prepared and TCR repertoires were sequenced by different laboratories using diverse techniques, in order to increase sequencing depth and limit assay-specific biases. Each donor's leukapheresis produced roughly between roughly 0.85 and 10 billion PBMCs. Overall study results and their limits: Pairwise subsampling indicated that sequencing depth was expected to affect the degree of clonotype sharing among donors. Incomplete sequencing was indicated by rarefaction of sorted-subset datasets, despite the large sequencing depth. Approximately 4.8% of naive CD4, roughly 3.6% of naive CD8, about 2.1% of memory CD4, and about 0.4% of memory CD8 clonotypes were shared across several donors. Larger estimated clonotype richness was generally found for naive subsets than for memory subsets. Sampling was restricted to blood, and TCR repertoires in tissue are likely to differ from TCR repertoires in blood. Higher generation probabilities were observed for clonotypes shared by all four sorted-subset donors than for non-shared clonotypes. The genetic and exposure-history diversity represented was limited by the small number of donors.

Using the deep immunoSEQ assay, TCR CDR3 regions were amplified from genomic DNA by multiplex PCR. For each cell subset, the extracted genomic DNA was distributed evenly across all wells of several immunoSEQ 96-well plates, and each plate served as one replicate. For sorted subsets, approximately 200 ng of genomic DNA, equivalent to roughly 30,000 T cell genomes, went into each replicate PCR. The purified libraries were quantified using a Qubit 3.0 fluorometer, sized with a Bioanalyzer 2100, and then quantified again using the KAPA Library Quantification kit. A separate single-read 150-cycle Illumina NextSeq 550 flow cell was used to sequence each immunoSEQ 96-well plate. The published analysis was carried out like this. Because only junctional sequences without quality scores were contained in the immunoSEQ output, filtering matching that applied to full-length reads could not be performed. To assign V/J genes and CDR3, sequences were annotated using PyIR, a Python wrapper for IgBLAST v1.9, with IMGT germline references. Reads were filtered out if the reads had weak V/J assignments (E-value above 1e-6), no CDR3, stop codons, out-of-frame junctions, or ambiguous translated residues. V3J clonotypes were defined as sequences sharing an identical inferred V gene, J gene, and CDR3 amino acid sequence. Percentage overlap between repertoires was computed as shared unique clonotypes divided by the size of the smaller repertoire. Three approaches were used to assess repertoire richness: RTK rarefaction, the Chao1 estimator, and Recon v2.1 estimates of unobserved clonotypes. OLGA was used to compute generation probabilities for all TCRbeta clonotypes that the gDNA method yielded from a handful of donors. The immuneACCESS repertoire file appears here via TCRdb, limited to in-frame rearrangements. These files lack a portion of the clones; in checked studies, under half of the deficit traces to unresolved V genes, and the cause of the others is not known. The DNA was the basis for D and trimming; V, J and clone size are from that table. Present in this sample are some 240,000 clones, under 80% of which were seen just once. The ten largest clones capture 11% of the sample.

With respect to this clone: Its antigen target is currently unknown. The sample holds no much larger clone one base away, and base qualities are not on file.

V ends up 4 bases short and J 11 bases short, with an unmatched junction base count of 10. The germline V gene encodes CDR1 KGHSH and CDR2 LQKENI. The CDR3 spans 14 residues, from the cysteine through the phenylalanine. The kept DNA is CDR3 alone, 42 bases in frame from the first base. Healthy HIV-negative adults with no recently reported acute infections or vaccinations were included as donors. Every donor was a Caucasian adult residing in Nashville, Tennessee, USA. CD4+ T cells were enriched through magnetic negative selection, after which naive cells were positively selected on CD45RA and the remaining negative fraction served as the memory subset. After blood collection by leukapheresis, PBMCs were isolated using Ficoll-Histopaque density gradient centrifugation and then cryopreserved in the vapor phase of liquid nitrogen. Analytical flow cytometry was used to check the purity and quantity of every magnetically sorted T cell population. Genomic DNA was isolated from every sorted fraction and measured by UV absorbance on a Nanodrop 2000c.

The clonotype comes from a man in his thirties or forties in good health. The chain is encoded by TRBV18 joined to TRBJ1-5, and 8 bases in between align with TRBD1. The specimen was memory CD4+ T cells sorted from blood. Taken with the paper, the label for cell subset or site translates to: CD45RA-negative fraction. The base sequence is TGTGCCAGCTCACACCGACAGGGGAGAGGGTCCCAGCATTTT. Its protein reads: CASSHRQGRGSQHF.